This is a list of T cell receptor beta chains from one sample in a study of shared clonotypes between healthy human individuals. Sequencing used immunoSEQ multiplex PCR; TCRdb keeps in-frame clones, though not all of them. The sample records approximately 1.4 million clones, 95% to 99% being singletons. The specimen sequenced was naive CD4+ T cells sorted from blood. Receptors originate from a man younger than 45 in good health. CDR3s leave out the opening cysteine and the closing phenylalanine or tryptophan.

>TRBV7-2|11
ASSPSYNEKLF
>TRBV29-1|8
SVGVSEQY
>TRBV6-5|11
ASSYQNTGELF
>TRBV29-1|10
SVDRSTGELF
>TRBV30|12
AWSVNLASYEQY
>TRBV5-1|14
ASSAKTGALSWTQY
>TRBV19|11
ASSIDRAGGYT
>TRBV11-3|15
ASSPGTRRSLGNEQF
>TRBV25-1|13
ASSNKFEVTDTQY
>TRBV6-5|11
ASTPAGVWEQY
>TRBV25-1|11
ASRRHGTDTQY
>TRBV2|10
ASSERLSEQF
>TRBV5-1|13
ASSRLTRRQETQY
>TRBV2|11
ASSARNTDTQY
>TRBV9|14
ASSTHRATSTDTQY
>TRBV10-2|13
ASRFVKGDSYEQY
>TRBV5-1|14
ASSSRQGAGYNEQF
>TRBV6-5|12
ASGMTQGYTEAF
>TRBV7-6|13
ASSLGLASSYEQY
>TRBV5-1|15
ASSLEASGSLNGAQY
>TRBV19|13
ASSIGRRQDTIQY
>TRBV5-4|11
ASSPWPNQPQH
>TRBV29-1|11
SGIRESGETQY
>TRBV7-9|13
ASSARQGQGFEQF
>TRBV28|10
ASSSSLQPQH
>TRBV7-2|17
ASSLRGGTSGGSSYEQY
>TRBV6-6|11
ASSYLGLEEQF
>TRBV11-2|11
ASRGTVSYEQY
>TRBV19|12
ASSEKYLIDEQF
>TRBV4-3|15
ASSTKGQGRSNYGYT
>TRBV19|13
ASSIDHRTNQPQH
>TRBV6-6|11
ASRDYSGNTIY
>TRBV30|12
AWSASDRGQPQH
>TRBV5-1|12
ASSLQGRGEKLF
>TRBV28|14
ASISARPESSYEQY
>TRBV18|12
ASSPGQTNTEAF
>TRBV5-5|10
ASSLTAGELF
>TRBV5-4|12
ASSPRDFTDTQY
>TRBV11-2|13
ASSSYREINEKLF
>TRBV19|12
ASSSGRVNTEAF
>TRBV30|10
AWSLGGRELF
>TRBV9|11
ASSVTGDYGYT
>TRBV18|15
ASSPQVQGSFTGELF
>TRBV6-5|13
ASSYSGLTNTEAF
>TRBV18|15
ASSPSLQKTSYNEQF
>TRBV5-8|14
ASSHGVAPSTDTQY
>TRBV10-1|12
ASSETLRAGELF
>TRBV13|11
ASSPPAPTEQF
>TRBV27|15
ASSFTMGQGGYNEQF
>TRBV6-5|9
ASQGHYGYT
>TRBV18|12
ASSLEREWNEQF
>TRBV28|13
ASRTSGSLNNEQF
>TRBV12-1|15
ASTSIPPSGPYNEQF
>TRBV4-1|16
ASSQDAWLAGSTDTQY
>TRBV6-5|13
ASSYSGTLQETQY